Each of the 5 T cell receptor beta chains below was sequenced from the same sample in a study of beta chain features in type 1 diabetes. The authors reverse transcribed all of the isolated RNA, so sequencing captured expressed TCRB transcripts. Here immunoSEQ multiplex PCR was the method, and the copy in TCRdb shows in-frame clones only, minus some. The table shows under 300,000 clones, with approximately 15% occurring only once. Broader study findings: Moderate yet significant TCRB CDR3 shortening was seen in Type 1 diabetes patients in all four CD4+ subsets.

What these receptors recognize is not known. The sample comprised naive CD4+ T cells from blood. These TCRs come from a man aged 25 to 45 with type 1 diabetes.

This clone was picked up a small number of times. The rearrangement uses TRBV19 and TRBJ1-6, with 9 bases that match TRBD1. Trimming removed 5 bases from V and 10 bases from J; junction bases left unmatched: 12. CDR3 size: 16 residues. Looked up from germline, CDR1 is LNHDA and CDR2 is SQIVND (reference sequence). CDR3 sequence reads: CASSAIPGQGDSPLHF. The CDR3 DNA is TGTGCCAGTAGTGCGATTCCGGGACAGGGCGACTCACCCCTCCACTTT.

This clone was seen a handful of times. The genes are TRBV2 and TRBJ2-3, with D perhaps matching TRBD2 (5 bases). The CDR3 runs to 12 residues. Germline CDR1 SNHLY, CDR2 FYNNEI. Trimming cost V 6 bases and J 5 bases, with 9 bases left between them. The CDR3 loop is CASREDVDTQYF. DNA for the CDR3: TGTGCCAGCAGGGAGGATGTAGATACGCAGTATTTT. Full variable domain (outside the CDR3, taken from reference TRBV2 and TRBJ2-3): EPEVTQTPSHQVTQMGQEVILRCVPISNHLYFYWYRQILGQKVEFLVSFYNNEISEKSEIFDDQFSVERPDGSNFTLKIRSTKLEDSAMYFCASREDVDTQYFGPGTRLTVL.

A few counts support this clone. The chain links TRBV14 to TRBJ1-1; a possible D gene is TRBD1 (6 bases). The V gene's germline CDR1 is SGHDN and CDR2 FVKESK. V was shortened by 2 bases and J by 5 bases, with 12 bases between the two germline ends. This CDR3 is 14 amino acids long. The CDR3 nucleotides are TGTGCCAGCAGCCAACAACAGGGCGGGACTGAAGCTTTCTTT. This codes for CASSQQQGGTEAFF.

The chain employs TRBV5-5 and TRBJ1-1; D is perhaps TRBD1 (6 bases). The CDR3 is 13 amino acids. V shed 3 bases and J shed 2 bases, with 8 bases lying between them. The germline V gene encodes CDR1 SGHKS and CDR2 YYEKEE (reference sequence). CDR3 nucleotide sequence: TGTGCCAGCAGCTCACAGGGAAACACTGAAGCTTTCTTT. As protein: CASSSQGNTEAFF. Filled out from reference TRBV5-5 and TRBJ1-1, the complete variable domain reads DAGVTQSPTHLIKTRGQQVTLRCSPISGHKSVSWYQQVLGQGPQFIFQYYEKEERGRGNFPDRFSARQFPNYSSELNVNALLLGDSALYLCASSSQGNTEAFFGQGTRLTVV.

This clone was picked up a small number of times. The V gene is TRBV19, the J gene TRBJ2-7, with TRBD1 matching 10 bases. The J segment lost 1 base and the V segment lost 6 bases, leaving 3 bases of the junction unmatched. The germline V gene has CDR1 LNHDA and CDR2 SQIVND (reference sequence). CDR3 length: 14 amino acids. CDR3: CASSSGQGSYEQYF. CDR3 nucleotides: TGTGCCAGTAGCTCGGGACAGGGGTCCTACGAGCAGTACTTC. Filled out from reference TRBV19 and TRBJ2-7, the complete variable domain reads DGGITQSPKYLFRKEGQNVTLSCEQNLNHDAMYWYRQDPGQGLRLIYYSQIVNDFQKGDIAEGYSVSREKKESFPLTVTSAQKNPTAFYLCASSSGQGSYEQYFGPGTRLTVT.